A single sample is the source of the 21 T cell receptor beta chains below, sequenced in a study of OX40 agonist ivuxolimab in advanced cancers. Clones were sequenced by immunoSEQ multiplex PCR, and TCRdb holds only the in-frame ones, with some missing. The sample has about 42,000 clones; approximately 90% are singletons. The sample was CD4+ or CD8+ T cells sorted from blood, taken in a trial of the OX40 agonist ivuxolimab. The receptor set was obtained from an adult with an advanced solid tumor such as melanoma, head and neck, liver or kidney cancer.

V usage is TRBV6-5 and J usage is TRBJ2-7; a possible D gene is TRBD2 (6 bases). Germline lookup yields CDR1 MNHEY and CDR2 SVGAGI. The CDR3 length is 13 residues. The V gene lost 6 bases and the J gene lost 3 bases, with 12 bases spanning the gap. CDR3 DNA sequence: TGTGCCAGCAGGTCGACTAGGGTCTACGAGCAGTACTTC. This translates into CASRSTRVYEQYF.

CDR3 sequence: CASSPQGLGGTEAFF. The CDR3 DNA reads as TGTGCCAGCTCCCCGCAAGGGTTGGGCGGCACTGAAGCTTTCTTT. V is TRBV18 and J is TRBJ1-1; D not resolved. The CDR3 extends over 15 amino acids. The V end was cut by 6 bases, the J end by 4 bases, with 18 bases between. Germline V gene lookup returns CDR1 KGHSH and CDR2 LQKENI.

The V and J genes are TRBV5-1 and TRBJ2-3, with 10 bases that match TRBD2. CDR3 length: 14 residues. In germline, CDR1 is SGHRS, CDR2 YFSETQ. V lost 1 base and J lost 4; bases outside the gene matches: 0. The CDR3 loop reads CASSLSGRADTQYF. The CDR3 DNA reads TGCGCCAGCAGCTTGAGCGGGAGGGCAGATACGCAGTATTTT.

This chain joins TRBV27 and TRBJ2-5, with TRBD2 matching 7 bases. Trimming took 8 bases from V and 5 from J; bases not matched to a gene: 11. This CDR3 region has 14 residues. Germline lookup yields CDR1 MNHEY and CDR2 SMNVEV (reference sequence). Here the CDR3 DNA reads TGTGCCAGCGGCTCCCTTGCAGCGGGGGAGACCCAGTACTTC. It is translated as CASGSLAAGETQYF.

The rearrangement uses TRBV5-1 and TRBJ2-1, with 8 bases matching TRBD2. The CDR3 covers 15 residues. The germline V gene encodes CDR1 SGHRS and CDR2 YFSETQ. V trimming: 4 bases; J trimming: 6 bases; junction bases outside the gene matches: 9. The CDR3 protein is CASSPSGGTTNEQFF. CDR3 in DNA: TGCGCCAGCAGCCCCAGCGGGGGTACTACCAATGAGCAGTTCTTC.

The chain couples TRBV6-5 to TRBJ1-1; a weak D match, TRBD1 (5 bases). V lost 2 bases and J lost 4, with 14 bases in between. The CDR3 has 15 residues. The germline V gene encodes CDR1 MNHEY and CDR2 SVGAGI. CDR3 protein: CASSYDSRAGTEAFF. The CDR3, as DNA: TGTGCCAGCAGTTACGATTCCAGGGCGGGCACTGAAGCTTTCTTT.

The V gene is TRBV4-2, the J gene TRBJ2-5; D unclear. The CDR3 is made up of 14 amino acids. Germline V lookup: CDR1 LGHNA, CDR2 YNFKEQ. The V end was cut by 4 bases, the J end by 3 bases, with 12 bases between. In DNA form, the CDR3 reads TGTGCCAGCAGCCCTCCGGGCCAGAAAGAGACCCAGTACTTC. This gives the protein CASSPPGQKETQYF.

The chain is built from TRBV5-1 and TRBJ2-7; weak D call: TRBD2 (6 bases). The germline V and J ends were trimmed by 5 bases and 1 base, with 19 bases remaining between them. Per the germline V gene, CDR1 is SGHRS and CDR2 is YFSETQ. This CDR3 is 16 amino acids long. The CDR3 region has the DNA TGCGCCAGCAGGGACGGGACTGGGGGGAAGTCCTACGAGCAGTACTTC. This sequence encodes CASRDGTGGKSYEQYF. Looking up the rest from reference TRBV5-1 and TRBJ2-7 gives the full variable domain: KAGVTQTPRYLIKTRGQQVTLSCSPISGHRSVSWYQQTPGQGLQFLFEYFSETQRNKGNFPGRFSGRQFSNSRSEMNVSTLELGDSALYLCASRDGTGGKSYEQYFGPGTRLTVT.

DNA of the CDR3: TGTGCCAGCAGTCCCCGACTAGCGGACTTCCAAGAGACCCAGTACTTC. Its protein product is CASSPRLADFQETQYF. The J gene is TRBJ2-5, the V gene TRBV2; TRBD2 matches at 9 bases. Germline CDR1 is SNHLY and CDR2 is FYNNEI. This CDR3 is built from 16 residues. V trimming: 5 bases; J trimming: 1 base; junction bases outside the gene matches: 8.

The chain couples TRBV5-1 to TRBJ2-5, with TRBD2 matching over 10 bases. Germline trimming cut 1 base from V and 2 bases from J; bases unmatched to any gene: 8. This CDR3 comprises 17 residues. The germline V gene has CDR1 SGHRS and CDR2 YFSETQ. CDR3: CASSLSSSGGTQETQYF. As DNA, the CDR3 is TGCGCCAGCAGCTTGTCCTCTAGCGGGGGAACACAAGAGACCCAGTACTTC. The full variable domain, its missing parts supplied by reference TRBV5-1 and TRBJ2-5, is KAGVTQTPRYLIKTRGQQVTLSCSPISGHRSVSWYQQTPGQGLQFLFEYFSETQRNKGNFPGRFSGRQFSNSRSEMNVSTLELGDSALYLCASSLSSSGGTQETQYFGPGTRLLVL.

CDR3 sequence: CSVDGAGGNIQYF. For the CDR3, the DNA is TGCAGCGTTGATGGTGCGGGGGGGAACATTCAGTACTTC. This chain uses TRBV29-1 with TRBJ2-4, with 9 bases matching TRBD2. This CDR3 is 13 amino acids long. Germline CDR1 SQVTM, CDR2 ANQGSEA. V was pared by 3 bases and J by 7 bases, with 4 bases of the junction left unmatched.

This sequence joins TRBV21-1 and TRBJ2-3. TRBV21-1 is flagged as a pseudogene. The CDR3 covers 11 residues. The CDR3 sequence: CASSKEEGQYF. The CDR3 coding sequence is TGTGCCAGCAGCAAAGAGGAAGGGCAGTATTTT.

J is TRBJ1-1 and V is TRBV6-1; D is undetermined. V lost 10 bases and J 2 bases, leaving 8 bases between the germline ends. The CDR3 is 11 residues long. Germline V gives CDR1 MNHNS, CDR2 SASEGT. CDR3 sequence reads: CATGPNTEAFF. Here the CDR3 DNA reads TGTGCCACCGGACCCAACACTGAAGCTTTCTTT.

The CDR3: CASGTSGRVEHIQYF. The CDR3 DNA follows: TGTGCCAGCGGCACTAGCGGGAGGGTTGAACACATTCAGTACTTC. V usage is TRBV28 and J usage is TRBJ2-4, with 13 bases that match TRBD2. CDR1 is MDHEN, CDR2 SYDVKM, per germline. Trimming removed 8 bases from V and 8 bases from J; junction bases left unmatched: 9. The CDR3 has 15 residues.

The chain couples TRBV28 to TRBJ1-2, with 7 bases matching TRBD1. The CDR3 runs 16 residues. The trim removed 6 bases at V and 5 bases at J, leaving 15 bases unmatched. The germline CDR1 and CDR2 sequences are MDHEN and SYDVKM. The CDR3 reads CASRAIPTGIPYGYTF. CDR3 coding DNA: TGTGCCAGCAGAGCAATCCCGACAGGGATCCCTTATGGCTACACCTTC.

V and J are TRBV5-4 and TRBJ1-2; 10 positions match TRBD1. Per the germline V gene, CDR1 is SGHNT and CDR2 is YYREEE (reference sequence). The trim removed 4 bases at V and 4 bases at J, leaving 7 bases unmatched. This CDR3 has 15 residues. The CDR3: CASSRMGQGPYGYTF. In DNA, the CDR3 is TGTGCCAGCAGCCGAATGGGACAGGGGCCCTATGGCTACACCTTC. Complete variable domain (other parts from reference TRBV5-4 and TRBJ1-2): ETGVTQSPTHLIKTRGQQVTLRCSSQSGHNTVSWYQQALGQGPQFIFQYYREEENGRGNFPPRFSGLQFPNYSSELNVNALELDDSALYLCASSRMGQGPYGYTFGSGTRLTVV.

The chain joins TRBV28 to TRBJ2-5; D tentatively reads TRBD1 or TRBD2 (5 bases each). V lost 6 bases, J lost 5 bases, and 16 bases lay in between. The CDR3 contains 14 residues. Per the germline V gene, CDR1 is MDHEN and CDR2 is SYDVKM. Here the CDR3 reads CASRVAGAGETQYF. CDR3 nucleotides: TGTGCCAGCAGAGTAGCCGGGGCAGGGGAGACCCAGTACTTC.

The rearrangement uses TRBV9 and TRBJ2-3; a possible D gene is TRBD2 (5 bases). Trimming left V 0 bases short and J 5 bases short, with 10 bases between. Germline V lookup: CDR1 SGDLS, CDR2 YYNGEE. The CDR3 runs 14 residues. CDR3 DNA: TGTGCCAGCAGCGTAGGAGGGTTTGGAGATACGCAGTATTTT. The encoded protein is CASSVGGFGDTQYF.

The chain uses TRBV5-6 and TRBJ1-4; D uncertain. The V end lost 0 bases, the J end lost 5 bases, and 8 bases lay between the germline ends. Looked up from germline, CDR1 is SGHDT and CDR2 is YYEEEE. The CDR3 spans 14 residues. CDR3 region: CASSLAGNNEKLFF. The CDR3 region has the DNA TGTGCCAGCAGCTTGGCGGGAAACAATGAAAAACTGTTTTTT.

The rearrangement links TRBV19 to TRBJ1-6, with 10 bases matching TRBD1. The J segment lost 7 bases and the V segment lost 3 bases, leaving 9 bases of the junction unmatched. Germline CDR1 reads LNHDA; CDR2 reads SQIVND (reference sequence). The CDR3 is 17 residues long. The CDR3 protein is CASSMFGTGAPNSPLHF. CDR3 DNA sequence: TGTGCCAGTAGTATGTTTGGGACAGGGGCACCAAATTCACCCCTCCACTTT. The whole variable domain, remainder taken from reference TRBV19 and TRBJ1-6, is DGGITQSPKYLFRKEGQNVTLSCEQNLNHDAMYWYRQDPGQGLRLIYYSQIVNDFQKGDIAEGYSVSREKKESFPLTVTSAQKNPTAFYLCASSMFGTGAPNSPLHFGNGTRLTVT.

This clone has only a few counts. The chain's CDR3 is CAISESEPTPQHF. As DNA, the CDR3 is TGTGCCATCAGTGAGTCGGAACCTACCCCCCAGCATTTT. The chain couples TRBV10-3 to TRBJ1-5, with D unresolved. CDR1 is ENHRY and CDR2 is SYGVKD in the germline V gene. This CDR3 is 13 amino acids long. Trimming removed 0 bases at V and 10 bases at J, with 10 bases between.